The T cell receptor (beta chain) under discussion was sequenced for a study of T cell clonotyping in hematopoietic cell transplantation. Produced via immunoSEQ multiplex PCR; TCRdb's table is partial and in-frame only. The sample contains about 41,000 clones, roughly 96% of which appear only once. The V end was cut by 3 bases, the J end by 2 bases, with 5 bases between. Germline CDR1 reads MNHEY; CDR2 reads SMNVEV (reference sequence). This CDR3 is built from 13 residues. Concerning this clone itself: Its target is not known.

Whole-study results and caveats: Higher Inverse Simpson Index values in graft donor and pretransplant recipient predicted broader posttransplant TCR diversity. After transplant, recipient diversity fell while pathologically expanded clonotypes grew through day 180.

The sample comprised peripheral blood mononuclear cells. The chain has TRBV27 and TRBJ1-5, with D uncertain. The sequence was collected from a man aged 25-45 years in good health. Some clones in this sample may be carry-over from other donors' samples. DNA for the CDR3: TGTGCCAGCAGTTTTGGACGCAATCAGCCCCAGCATTTT. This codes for CASSFGRNQPQHF.